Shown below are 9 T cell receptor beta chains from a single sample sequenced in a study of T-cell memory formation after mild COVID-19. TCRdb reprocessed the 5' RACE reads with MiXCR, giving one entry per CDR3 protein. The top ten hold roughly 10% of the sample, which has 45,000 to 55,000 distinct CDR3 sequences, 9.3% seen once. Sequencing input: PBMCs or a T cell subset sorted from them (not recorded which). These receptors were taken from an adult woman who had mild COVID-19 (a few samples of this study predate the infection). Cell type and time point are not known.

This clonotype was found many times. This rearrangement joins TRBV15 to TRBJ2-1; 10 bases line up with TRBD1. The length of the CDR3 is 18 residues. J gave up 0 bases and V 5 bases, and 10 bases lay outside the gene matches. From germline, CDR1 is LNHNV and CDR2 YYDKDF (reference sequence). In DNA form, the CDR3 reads TGTGCCACCAGCCTCTTAGGGACAGGGGCTAGCTCCTACAATGAGCAGTTCTTC. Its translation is CATSLLGTGASSYNEQFF.

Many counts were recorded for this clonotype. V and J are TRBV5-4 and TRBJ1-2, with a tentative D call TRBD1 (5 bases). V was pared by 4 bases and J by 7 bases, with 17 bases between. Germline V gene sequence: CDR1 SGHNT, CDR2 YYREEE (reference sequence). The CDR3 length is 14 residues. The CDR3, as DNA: TGTGCCAGCAGCCTCGGGGCGGGCGTTGGTGGCTACACCTTC. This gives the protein CASSLGAGVGGYTF. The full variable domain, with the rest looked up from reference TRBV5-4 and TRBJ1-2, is ETGVTQSPTHLIKTRGQQVTLRCSSQSGHNTVSWYQQALGQGPQFIFQYYREEENGRGNFPPRFSGLQFPNYSSELNVNALELDDSALYLCASSLGAGVGGYTFGSGTRLTVV.

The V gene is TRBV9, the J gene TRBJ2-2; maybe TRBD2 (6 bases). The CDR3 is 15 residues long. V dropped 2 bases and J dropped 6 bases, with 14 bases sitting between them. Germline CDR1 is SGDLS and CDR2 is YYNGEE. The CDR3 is CASSVSGPGAGELFF. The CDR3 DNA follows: TGTGCCAGCAGCGTCTCGGGACCGGGGGCCGGGGAGCTGTTTTTT.

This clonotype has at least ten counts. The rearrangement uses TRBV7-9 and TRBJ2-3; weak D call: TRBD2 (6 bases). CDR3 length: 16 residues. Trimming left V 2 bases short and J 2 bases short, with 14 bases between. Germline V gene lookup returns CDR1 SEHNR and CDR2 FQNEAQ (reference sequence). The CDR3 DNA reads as TGTGCCAGCAGCTTAAGCGGCGGGGCGAACACAGATACGCAGTATTTT. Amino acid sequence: CASSLSGGANTDTQYF.

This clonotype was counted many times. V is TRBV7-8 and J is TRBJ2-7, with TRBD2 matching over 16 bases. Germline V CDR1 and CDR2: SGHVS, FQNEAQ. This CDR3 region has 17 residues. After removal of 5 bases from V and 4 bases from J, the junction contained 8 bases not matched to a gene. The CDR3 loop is CASSPGTSGGAVYEQYF. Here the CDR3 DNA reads TGTGCCAGCAGCCCAGGGACTAGCGGGGGGGCGGTTTACGAGCAGTACTTC.

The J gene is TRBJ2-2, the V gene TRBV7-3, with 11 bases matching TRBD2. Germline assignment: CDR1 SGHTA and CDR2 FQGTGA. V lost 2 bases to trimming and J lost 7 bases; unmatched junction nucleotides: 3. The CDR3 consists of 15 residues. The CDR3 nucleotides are TGTGCCAGCAGCTTAGGGACTAGCGGACGCGGGGAGCTGTTTTTT. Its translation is CASSLGTSGRGELFF.

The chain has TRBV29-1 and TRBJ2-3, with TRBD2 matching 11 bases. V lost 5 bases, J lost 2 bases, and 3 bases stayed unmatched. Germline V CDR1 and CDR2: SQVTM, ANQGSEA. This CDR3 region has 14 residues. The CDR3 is CSVRLAGTTDTQYF. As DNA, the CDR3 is TGCAGCGTTAGACTAGCGGGAACCACAGATACGCAGTATTTT.

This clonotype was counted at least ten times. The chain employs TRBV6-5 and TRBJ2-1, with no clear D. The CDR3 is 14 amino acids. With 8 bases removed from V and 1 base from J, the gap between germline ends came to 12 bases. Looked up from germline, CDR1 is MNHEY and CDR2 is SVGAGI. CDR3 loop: CASSPPFSYNEQFF. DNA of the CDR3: TGTGCCAGCTCTCCGCCCTTTTCCTACAATGAGCAGTTCTTC.

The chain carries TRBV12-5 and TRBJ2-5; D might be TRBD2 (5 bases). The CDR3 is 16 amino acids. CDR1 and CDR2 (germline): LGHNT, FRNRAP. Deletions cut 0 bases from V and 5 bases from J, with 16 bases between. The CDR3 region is CASGLVLGGMGETQYF. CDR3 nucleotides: TGTGCTAGTGGTTTGGTACTAGGTGGGATGGGGGAGACCCAGTACTTC. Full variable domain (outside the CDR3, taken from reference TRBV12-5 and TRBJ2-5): DARVTQTPRHKVTEMGQEVTMRCQPILGHNTVFWYRQTMMQGLELLAYFRNRAPLDDSGMPKDRFSAEMPDATLATLKIQPSEPRDSAVYFCASGLVLGGMGETQYFGPGTRLLVL.